A single sample is the source of the 19 T cell receptor beta chains below, sequenced in a study of identical twins. TCRdb fed the 5' RACE reads into MiXCR, producing one record per CDR3 protein. Of about 520,000 distinct CDR3 sequences listed, less than 25% are singletons. These data also formed part of another study, on T cells expressing NK-cell markers.

Sequences were obtained from CD4+ T cells sorted from blood. These receptor sequences come from a woman between 18 and 30 years old in good health.

The rearrangement links TRBV27 to TRBJ1-2; D perhaps matches TRBD1 (6 bases). The CDR3 covers 12 residues. Germline V gene data show CDR1 as MNHEY and CDR2 as SMNVEV (reference sequence). V shed 2 bases and J shed 7 bases, with 8 bases lying between them. CDR3 amino acids: CASSLRGSGYTF. The CDR3 DNA follows: TGTGCCAGCAGTTTAAGGGGGTCTGGCTACACCTTC.

Many counts were recorded for this clonotype. The CDR3 protein is CASSYRRSEQYF. For the CDR3, the DNA is TGTGCCAGCAGTTATCGTCGGTCCGAGCAGTACTTC. The rearrangement links TRBV12-3 or TRBV12-4 to TRBJ2-7; D is unclear. With 4 bases removed from V and 6 bases from J, the gap between germline ends came to 10 bases. The CDR3 totals 12 residues.

This clonotype was picked up many times. Relative to the germline gene, one junction end is altered; a read error may explain this. The chain has TRBV5-1 and TRBJ2-3; D unresolved. Germline lookup yields CDR1 SGHRS and CDR2 YFSETQ. The CDR3 length is 12 residues. The CDR3 DNA is TGTGCCAGCAGCTTAGTCCCAGATACGCAGTATTTT. It specifies CASSLVPDTQYF. The full variable domain, its missing parts supplied by reference TRBV5-1 and TRBJ2-3, is KAGVTQTPRYLIKTRGQQVTLSCSPISGHRSVSWYQQTPGQGLQFLFEYFSETQRNKGNFPGRFSGRQFSNSRSEMNVSTLELGDSALYLCASSLVPDTQYFGPGTRLTVL.

Only a few counts were recorded for this clonotype. This chain links TRBV27 with TRBJ1-6, with 8 bases fitting TRBD1. The V gene's germline CDR1 is MNHEY and CDR2 SMNVEV (reference sequence). The CDR3 covers 17 residues. The V segment lost 1 base and the J segment 10 bases; nucleotides outside the gene matches: 12. Written as DNA, the CDR3 is TGTGCCAGCAGTTTATTTAACAGGGCAGGGGGCCGATCACCCCTCCACTTT. Its translation is CASSLFNRAGGRSPLHF.

The V and J genes are TRBV4-1 and TRBJ1-5; D might be TRBD1 (6 bases). The CDR3 consists of 16 residues. The V end lost 1 base, the J end lost 4 bases, and 14 bases lay between the germline ends. The V gene's germline CDR1 is MGHRA and CDR2 YSYEKL. CDR3 nucleotides: TGCGCCAGCAGCCAAGTCGGGAGACAGGTGAATCAGCCCCAGCATTTT. It specifies CASSQVGRQVNQPQHF.

A few counts support this clonotype. The chain couples TRBV5-1 to TRBJ2-5; tentatively, D is TRBD2 (6 bases). This CDR3 contains 13 residues. Germline V gene sequence: CDR1 SGHRS, CDR2 YFSETQ. V gave up 0 bases and J gave up 5 bases, with 8 bases separating them. Written as DNA, the CDR3 is TGCGCCAGCAGCTTGGGGGACTCGGAGACCCAGTACTTC. Translated, it gives CASSLGDSETQYF.

This clonotype was counted many times. The gene calls are TRBV7-2 and TRBJ2-7; 7 positions agree with TRBD1. Germline V gene data show CDR1 as SGHTA and CDR2 as FQGNSA. V lost 5 bases and J lost 2; bases outside the gene matches: 3. The CDR3 is made up of 13 amino acids. The CDR3 is CASSKGQPYEQYF. CDR3 nucleotides: TGTGCCAGCAGCAAGGGACAGCCCTACGAGCAGTACTTC.

This chain joins TRBV7-8 and TRBJ2-3; D possibly corresponds to TRBD2 (5 bases). V was clipped by 4 bases and J by 1 base, with 18 bases between them. CDR3 length equals 17 residues. Germline V gives CDR1 SGHVS, CDR2 FQNEAQ. CDR3 protein: CASSSEPAGGRTDTQYF. The CDR3 DNA reads TGTGCCAGCAGCTCCGAGCCTGCGGGCGGACGCACAGATACGCAGTATTTT.

J is TRBJ2-5 and V is TRBV11-2, with a weak D call TRBD1 (5 bases). This CDR3 comprises 14 residues. CDR1 is SGHAT and CDR2 is FQNNGV in the germline V gene. Trimming left V 3 bases short and J 5 bases short, with 13 bases between. CDR3 region: CASSFQGSRETQYF. CDR3 DNA sequence: TGTGCCAGCAGCTTCCAGGGATCGCGGGAGACCCAGTACTTC.

The rearrangement links TRBV29-1 to TRBJ2-7, with D unresolved. This CDR3 is 13 amino acids long. Deletions cut 1 base from V and 2 bases from J, with 9 bases between. Germline CDR1 is SQVTM and CDR2 is ANQGSEA. CDR3 sequence: CSVEVLGTYEQYF. CDR3 sequence (DNA): TGCAGCGTTGAAGTTTTAGGGACCTACGAGCAGTACTTC.

The chain links TRBV20-1 to TRBJ2-1, with 11 bases that match TRBD2. This CDR3 contains 18 residues. The germline V gene has CDR1 DFQATT and CDR2 SNEGSKA (reference sequence). Trimming cost V 6 bases and J 6 bases; bases outside gene matches: 19. The CDR3 DNA follows: TGCAGTGCCAAAGGGCTAGCGGGGGGCCTAAGTCTGTCCAATGAGCAGTTCTTC. Its translation: CSAKGLAGGLSLSNEQFF.

This clonotype was observed a few times. The rearrangement joins TRBV29-1 to TRBJ2-3; 10 bases match TRBD2. The CDR3 spans 13 residues. V shed 7 bases, J shed 12 bases, and the junction held 13 bases outside the gene matches. Germline-derived CDR1 and CDR2 are SQVTM and ANQGSEA. CDR3 region: CSGQGLAGVSQYF. The CDR3 DNA reads TGCAGCGGGCAAGGTCTAGCGGGGGTTTCACAGTATTTT.

The CDR3 region is CASSPILQLRQYF. CDR3 DNA: TGTGCCAGCAGCCCCATCCTTCAGCTTCGGCAGTATTTT. The chain links TRBV28 to TRBJ2-3, with unresolved D. This CDR3 comprises 13 residues. Germline CDR1 is MDHEN and CDR2 is SYDVKM. V was clipped by 6 bases and J by 11 bases, with 18 bases between them.

This clonotype was counted between two and nine times. This chain uses TRBV15 with TRBJ1-2; D ambiguous. V was clipped by 3 bases and J by 8 bases, with 10 bases between them. The CDR3 is made up of 12 amino acids. The germline V gene has CDR1 LNHNV and CDR2 YYDKDF (reference sequence). The CDR3 DNA reads as TGTGCCACCAGCAGGGATGCTGGGGGCTACACCTTC. Translating it yields CATSRDAGGYTF.

This clonotype has a handful of counts. The chain combines TRBV24-1 with TRBJ1-2, with D uncertain. The CDR3 contains 14 residues. CDR1 and CDR2 from the germline V gene are KGHDR and SFDVKD. V was shortened by 2 bases and J by 7 bases, with 13 bases between the two germline ends. The CDR3 loop reads CATSDSTFGRGYTF. In nucleotides, the CDR3 is TGTGCCACCAGTGATTCTACATTTGGTCGTGGCTACACCTTC.

This clonotype turned up a few times. This chain links TRBV7-9 with TRBJ2-1; TRBD1 agrees at 11 bases. After removal of 0 bases from V and 7 bases from J, the junction contained 2 bases not matched to a gene. The CDR3 extends over 15 amino acids. Germline V gives CDR1 SEHNR, CDR2 FQNEAQ (reference sequence). CDR3 nucleotides: TGTGCCAGCAGCTTAGCGGGGACAGGGGGAAATGAGCAGTTCTTC. Translation: CASSLAGTGGNEQFF.

The rearrangement joins TRBV11-2 to TRBJ1-3; 8 bases agree with TRBD1. The junction had 14 bases not matched to a gene; V was cut back by 2 bases and J by 5 bases. The CDR3 consists of 18 residues. Germline V CDR1 and CDR2: SGHAT, FQNNGV. The CDR3 region has the DNA TGTGCCAGCAGCTTAAGACAGGGGCGAAAAGGGAATCGAAACACCATATATTTT. As protein: CASSLRQGRKGNRNTIYF.

Written as DNA, the CDR3 is TGTGCCGCTCGGGGCGGAAATCAGCCCCAGCATTTT. Protein product: CAARGGNQPQHF. This chain connects TRBV6-1 to TRBJ1-5, with a tentative D call TRBD1 (5 bases). The CDR3 runs to 12 residues. The ends were cut back, 11 bases at V and 4 bases at J, with 12 bases in the middle. Germline CDR1 MNHNS, CDR2 SASEGT.

V is TRBV29-1 and J is TRBJ2-3; possibly TRBD2 for D (5 bases). Trimming removed 7 bases from V and 7 bases from J, with 9 bases in between. The germline gives CDR1 SQVTM, CDR2 ANQGSEA. The CDR3 has 10 residues. The CDR3 DNA is TGCAGCGGAGGGTCGAATACGCAGTATTTT. Its protein product is CSGGSNTQYF.